A single sample gave rise to the 9 T cell receptor beta chains below, sequenced in a study of shared clonotypes between healthy human individuals. The protocol was immunoSEQ multiplex PCR, while the TCRdb copy is restricted to in-frame clones and leaves out a portion. The sample yields about 1,500,000 clones, roughly 96% seen once. The specimen was naive CD4+ T cells sorted from blood. The subset: CD45RA+ positively selected. Receptor source: a man aged 25-40 years in good health.

This rearrangement joins TRBV4-2 to TRBJ2-5, with TRBD2 as a possible D gene (5 bases). Germline V CDR1 and CDR2: LGHNA, YNFKEQ. V was pared by 1 base and J by 3 bases, with 18 bases between. This CDR3 is 17 amino acids long. The CDR3 coding sequence is TGTGCCAGCAGCCAAGTCCGTAGCGCCCCCGGGGAAGAGACCCAGTACTTC. Its protein product is CASSQVRSAPGEETQYF.

The chain couples TRBV12-1 to TRBJ1-1; the table assigns TRBD1, which was not confirmed against the DNA. TRBV12-1 is a listed pseudogene. The CDR3 loop spans 14 amino acids. CDR3 amino acids: CASSLYRVGTEAFF. The CDR3 nucleotides read TGTGCCAGCAGCTTATACAGGGTGGGCACTGAAGCTTTCTTT.

The chain combines TRBV7-8 with TRBJ2-7, with D possibly being TRBD1 or TRBD2 (5 bases each). Trimming pared 1 base from V and 3 bases from J, leaving 13 bases between. CDR3 length: 15 residues. Germline V gene lookup returns CDR1 SGHVS and CDR2 FQNEAQ. This CDR3 reads CASSLGRGGHYEQYF. The CDR3 DNA reads TGTGCCAGCAGCTTAGGGCGAGGAGGACACTACGAGCAGTACTTC.

This clone came up once. The chain recombines TRBV7-3 with TRBJ2-7; D not certain. V lost 2 bases and J lost 5, with 10 bases in between. This CDR3 has 13 amino acids. CDR1 is SGHTA, CDR2 FQGTGA, per germline. The CDR3 loop reads CASSLVLGNEQYF. For the CDR3, the DNA is TGTGCCAGCAGCTTAGTCCTAGGGAACGAGCAGTACTTC.

This rearrangement joins TRBV5-4 to TRBJ1-1; tentative D call: TRBD1 (5 bases). Germline CDR1 reads SGHNT; CDR2 reads YYREEE (reference sequence). V was shortened by 2 bases and J by 7 bases, with 12 bases between the two germline ends. The length of the CDR3 is 13 residues. For the CDR3, the DNA is TGTGCCAGCAGCTTAGCCCAGGGAGTTGAAGCTTTCTTT. This encodes CASSLAQGVEAFF.

The sample holds one count of this clone. The genes are TRBV28 and TRBJ2-1, with 7 positions matching TRBD1. Germline values: CDR1 MDHEN, CDR2 SYDVKM. The J segment lost 4 bases and the V segment lost 6 bases, leaving 9 bases of the junction unmatched. The CDR3 has 15 residues. The CDR3 DNA follows: TGTGCCAGCAGACTACAGGGGCCCAATTACAATGAGCAGTTCTTC. This sequence encodes CASRLQGPNYNEQFF.

This clone has a handful of counts. The CDR3 sequence is CASNRSGTGGYTF. As DNA, the CDR3 is TGCGCCAGCAATCGTAGCGGGACAGGCGGCTACACCTTC. This chain joins TRBV10-1 and TRBJ1-2; 8 bases are shared with TRBD1. Germline V gene lookup returns CDR1 WNHNN and CDR2 SYGVQD (reference sequence). The CDR3 is 13 residues long. The J segment lost 8 bases and the V segment lost 7 bases, leaving 9 bases of the junction unmatched.

The gene calls are TRBV18 and TRBJ2-5, with 8 bases aligning to TRBD1. This CDR3 contains 15 residues. CDR1 and CDR2 from the germline V gene are KGHSH and LQKENI. Trimming cost V 4 bases and J 2 bases; bases outside gene matches: 6. CDR3 DNA: TGTGCCAGCTCACTTCCAGGGGGCTTTCAAGAGACCCAGTACTTC. Residues: CASSLPGGFQETQYF.

The CDR3 region has the DNA TGCGCCAGCAGCTTGGAGGACCATTTCGCCAATGAAAAACTGTTTTTT. Amino acid sequence: CASSLEDHFANEKLFF. The chain joins TRBV5-1 to TRBJ1-4, with D unclear. This CDR3 spans 16 amino acids. The V gene's germline CDR1 is SGHRS and CDR2 YFSETQ. Trimming took off 0 bases at V and 5 bases at J, with 14 bases between the two ends.